These T cell receptor beta chains were read from a single sample in a study of regulatory T cells in long-lasting Graves disease. TCRdb re-derived calls from the multiplex PCR reads in MiXCR, one entry per CDR3 protein. The sample holds under 300,000 distinct CDR3 sequences; around 21% are singletons and the top ten take approximately 15%. The material sequenced was peripheral blood mononuclear cells (PBMCs), taken at new diagnosis, from a patient treated with antithyroid drugs. These TCRs come from a female donor with Graves disease. Both conserved end residues are part of each CDR3.

v_gene,j_gene,CDR3aa
TRBV6-2/TRBV6-3,TRBJ2-7,CASSYLREVSYEQYF
TRBV14,TRBJ2-7,CASSRLQTASSSYEQYF
TRBV4-1,TRBJ1-1,CASSQTQHEAFF
TRBV7-2,TRBJ2-7,CASSRDRSAYEQYF
TRBV5-1,TRBJ1-6,CASSPRPDRNSPLHF
TRBV6-1,TRBJ2-2,CASREGFRAGELFF
TRBV12-3/TRBV12-4,TRBJ2-5,CASRAGETQYF
TRBV19,TRBJ2-2,CASSIWRGGELFF
TRBV7-2,TRBJ2-7,CASSSGPIPNYEQYF
TRBV30,TRBJ2-5,CASTGTPRTETQYF
TRBV5-1,TRBJ2-3,CASTIGSADTQYF
TRBV20-1,TRBJ2-2,CSPLGGTGELFF